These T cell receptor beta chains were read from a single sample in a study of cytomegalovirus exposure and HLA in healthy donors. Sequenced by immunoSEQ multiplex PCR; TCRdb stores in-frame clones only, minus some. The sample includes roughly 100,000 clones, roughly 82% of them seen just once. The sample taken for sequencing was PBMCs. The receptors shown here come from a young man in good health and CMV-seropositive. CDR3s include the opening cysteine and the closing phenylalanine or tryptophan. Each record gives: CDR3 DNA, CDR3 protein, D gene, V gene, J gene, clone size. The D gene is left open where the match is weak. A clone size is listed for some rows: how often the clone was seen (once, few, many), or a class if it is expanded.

TGTGCCTGGGGCGAAGCTTTCTTT	CAWGEAFF	-	TRBV30	TRBJ1-1	-
TGTGCCATCGAGCCGGGACTCAAGGGCAGTGAGCAGTTCTTC	CAIEPGLKGSEQFF	-	TRBV10-3	TRBJ2-1	-
TGCGCCAGTCGCCCGGGGAGGGTAGACGAGACCCAGTACTTC	CASRPGRVDETQYF	TRBD2	TRBV5-1	TRBJ2-5	-
TGTGCCAGCAGTTCCCTGAGGGCGGGAGGGTACGAGCAGTACTTC	CASSSLRAGGYEQYF	TRBD2	TRBV6-6	TRBJ2-7	-
TGTGCCAGTGGACTAGCGGGAATCACCGGGGAGCTGTTTTTT	CASGLAGITGELFF	TRBD2	TRBV19	TRBJ2-2	-
TGTGCCAGCAGTGAGGTAGTCGGTGAAAAACTGTTTTTT	CASSEVVGEKLFF	-	TRBV6-4	TRBJ1-4	few
TGTGCCATCAGTGAGTCGCCCAGCACCGGGGAGCTGTTTTTT	CAISESPSTGELFF	-	TRBV10-3	TRBJ2-2	-
TGTGCCAGCAGCGTCCTGTCACAGACAACAGATACGCAGTATTTT	CASSVLSQTTDTQYF	-	TRBV9	TRBJ2-3	-
TGCGCCAGCAGCTGGGGAGCGGGAGGGAGCTACAATGAGCAGTTCTTC	CASSWGAGGSYNEQFF	TRBD2	TRBV5-1	TRBJ2-1	-
TGCGCCAGCAGCCCTTCCCCAGGGGATGGAAACACCATATATTTT	CASSPSPGDGNTIYF	-	TRBV4-1	TRBJ1-3	-
TGTGCCAGCAGTTTTGGAGGGACGCAGTATTTT	CASSFGGTQYF	-	TRBV28	TRBJ2-3	-
TGTGCCAGCAGCTTGGAACCGGGAGGATCCTACGAGCAGTACTTC	CASSLEPGGSYEQYF	TRBD2	TRBV5-5	TRBJ2-7	-
TGTGCCAGTAGTCCCGGACAGGGGGCCTCTGGAAACACCATATATTTT	CASSPGQGASGNTIYF	TRBD1	TRBV19	TRBJ1-3	-
TGTGCCAGCAGCCCTAGGCAGCGGACCTACGAGCAGTACTTC	CASSPRQRTYEQYF	-	TRBV6-5	TRBJ2-7	-
TGTGCCATCAGTGAGTCGGGGACTACCCTCGCAGATACGCAGTATTTT	CAISESGTTLADTQYF	TRBD2	TRBV10-3	TRBJ2-3	-
TGTGCCAGCAGTTTACCCCCGGGGACAGAGAAAGAGACCCAGTACTTC	CASSLPPGTEKETQYF	TRBD1	TRBV28	TRBJ2-5	-
TGTGCCTGGAGTGTAGTGACCCCCGGAGGAAAACTGTTTTTT	CAWSVVTPGGKLFF	-	TRBV30	TRBJ1-4	once
TGTGCCAGCAGAGACTACCGGGACTCGGCCTACGAGCAGTACTTC	CASRDYRDSAYEQYF	-	TRBV25-1	TRBJ2-7	-
TGTGCCAGTAGTATACCTAGCGGGAAGAACACCGGGGAGCTGTTTTTT	CASSIPSGKNTGELFF	TRBD2	TRBV19	TRBJ2-2	-
TGTGCCAGCAGTCTTGGGACAGGGGGCGGGCAGTACTTC	CASSLGTGGGQYF	TRBD1	TRBV27	TRBJ2-7	-
TGTGCCGTGGGCCCCCGGGGGGACCAGTACTTC	CAVGPRGDQYF	TRBD2	TRBV10-3	TRBJ2-5	once
TGTGCCAGCAGTTTATCCGGGATAACCTACGAGCAGTACTTC	CASSLSGITYEQYF	-	TRBV28	TRBJ2-7	-
TGTGCCAGTAGTATGGTCGGTAGCTCCTACGAGCAGTACTTC	CASSMVGSSYEQYF	-	TRBV19	TRBJ2-7	-
TGTTCCAGCAGCCAGGGACTTTCAAATAATGAAAAACTGTTTTTT	CSSSQGLSNNEKLFF	-	TRBV7-9	TRBJ1-4	-
TGTGCCAGCAGTCCGACAGCAACTGAAGCTTTCTTT	CASSPTATEAFF	-	TRBV6-6	TRBJ1-1	-
TGTGCCAGCAGTTATATACTAGCGGGTCCAACCAATGAGCAGTTCTTC	CASSYILAGPTNEQFF	TRBD2	TRBV6-6	TRBJ2-1	once
TGTGCCAGCAGCCTTTGGACAGGGGAGAACACCGGGGAGCTGTTTTTT	CASSLWTGENTGELFF	TRBD1	TRBV14	TRBJ2-2	-
TGTGCCAGCAGCTTGAAACAGGGATATAACTATGGCTACACCTTC	CASSLKQGYNYGYTF	-	TRBV5-4	TRBJ1-2	once
TGTGCCAGCAGTTTATCGAGGGGACTTGCAACTAATGAAAAACTGTTTTTT	CASSLSRGLATNEKLFF	-	TRBV28	TRBJ1-4	-